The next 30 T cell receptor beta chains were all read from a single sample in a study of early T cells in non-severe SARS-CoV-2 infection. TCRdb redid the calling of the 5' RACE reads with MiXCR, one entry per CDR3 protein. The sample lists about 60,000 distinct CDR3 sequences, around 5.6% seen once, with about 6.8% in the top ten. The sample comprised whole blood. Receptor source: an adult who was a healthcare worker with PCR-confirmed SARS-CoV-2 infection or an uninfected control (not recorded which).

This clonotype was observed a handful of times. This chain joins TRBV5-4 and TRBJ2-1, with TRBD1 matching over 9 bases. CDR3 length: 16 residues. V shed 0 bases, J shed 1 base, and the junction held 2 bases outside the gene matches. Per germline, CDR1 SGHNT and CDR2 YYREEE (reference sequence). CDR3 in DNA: TGTGCCAGCAGCTTGGTAGGGACAGGGTCCTACAATGAGCAGTTCTTC. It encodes CASSLVGTGSYNEQFF.

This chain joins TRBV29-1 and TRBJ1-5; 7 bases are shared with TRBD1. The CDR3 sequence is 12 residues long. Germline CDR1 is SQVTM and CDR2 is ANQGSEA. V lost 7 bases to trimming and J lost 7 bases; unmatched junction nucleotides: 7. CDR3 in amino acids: CSAKQGMQPQHF. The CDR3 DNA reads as TGCAGCGCAAAACAGGGGATGCAGCCCCAGCATTTT. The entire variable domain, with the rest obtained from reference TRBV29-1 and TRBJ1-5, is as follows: SAVISQKPSRDICQRGTSLTIQCQVDSQVTMMFWYRQQPGQSLTLIATANQGSEATYESGFVIDKFPISRPNLTFSTLTVSNMSPEDSSIYLCSAKQGMQPQHFGDGTRLSIL.

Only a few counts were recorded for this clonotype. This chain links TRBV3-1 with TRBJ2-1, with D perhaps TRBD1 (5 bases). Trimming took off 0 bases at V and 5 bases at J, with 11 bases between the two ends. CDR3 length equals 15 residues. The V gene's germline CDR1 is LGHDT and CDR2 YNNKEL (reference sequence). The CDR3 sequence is CASSQDQGRDNEQFF. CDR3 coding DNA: TGTGCCAGCAGCCAAGATCAGGGCCGGGACAATGAGCAGTTCTTC.

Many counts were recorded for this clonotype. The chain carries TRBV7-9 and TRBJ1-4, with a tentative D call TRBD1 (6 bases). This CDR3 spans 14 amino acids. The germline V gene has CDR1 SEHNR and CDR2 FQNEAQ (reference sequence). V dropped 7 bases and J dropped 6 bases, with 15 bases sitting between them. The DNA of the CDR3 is TGTGCCAGCACAGGGACGGGGGCCGATGAAAAACTGTTTTTT. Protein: CASTGTGADEKLFF.

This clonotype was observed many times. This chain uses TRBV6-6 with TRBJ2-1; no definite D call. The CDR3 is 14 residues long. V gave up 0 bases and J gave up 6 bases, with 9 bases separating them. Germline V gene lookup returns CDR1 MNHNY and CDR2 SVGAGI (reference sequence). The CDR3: CASSYSDVSNEQFF. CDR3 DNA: TGTGCCAGCAGTTACTCGGACGTAAGCAATGAGCAGTTCTTC.

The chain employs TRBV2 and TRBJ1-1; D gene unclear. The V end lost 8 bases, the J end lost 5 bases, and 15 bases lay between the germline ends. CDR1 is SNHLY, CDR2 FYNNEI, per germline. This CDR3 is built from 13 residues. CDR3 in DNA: TGTGCCAGCCACCAATACTTGAGTACTGAAGCTTTCTTT. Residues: CASHQYLSTEAFF. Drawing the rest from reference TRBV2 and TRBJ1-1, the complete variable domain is EPEVTQTPSHQVTQMGQEVILRCVPISNHLYFYWYRQILGQKVEFLVSFYNNEISEKSEIFDDQFSVERPDGSNFTLKIRSTKLEDSAMYFCASHQYLSTEAFFGQGTRLTVV.

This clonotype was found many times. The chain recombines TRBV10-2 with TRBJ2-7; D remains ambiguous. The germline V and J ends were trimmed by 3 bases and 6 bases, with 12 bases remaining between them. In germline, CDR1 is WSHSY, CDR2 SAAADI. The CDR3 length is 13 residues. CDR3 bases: TGCGCCAGCAGTGACAGCCTTTCGGGCGAGCAGTACTTC. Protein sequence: CASSDSLSGEQYF.

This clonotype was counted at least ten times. CDR3 loop: CASREVSYEQYF. The CDR3, as DNA: TGTGCCAGCAGGGAGGTTTCCTACGAGCAGTACTTC. The rearrangement links TRBV27 to TRBJ2-7, with D maybe TRBD2 (5 bases). Trimming shortened V by 6 bases and J by 1 base, and 7 bases separated the two germline ends. Germline-derived CDR1 and CDR2 are MNHEY and SMNVEV (reference sequence). The length of the CDR3 is 12 residues.

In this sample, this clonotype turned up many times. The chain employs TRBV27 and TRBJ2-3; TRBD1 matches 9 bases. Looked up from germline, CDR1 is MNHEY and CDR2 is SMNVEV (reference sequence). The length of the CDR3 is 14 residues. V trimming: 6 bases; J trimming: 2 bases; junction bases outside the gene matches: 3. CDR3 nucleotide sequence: TGTGCCAGCAGCCGGGACAGGGACACAGATACGCAGTATTTT. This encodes CASSRDRDTDTQYF.

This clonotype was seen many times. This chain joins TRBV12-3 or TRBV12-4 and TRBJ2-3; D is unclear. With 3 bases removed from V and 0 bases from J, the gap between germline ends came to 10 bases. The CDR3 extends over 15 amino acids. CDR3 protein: CASSLLRSSTDTQYF. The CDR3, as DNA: TGTGCCAGCAGTTTGCTCCGATCTAGCACAGATACGCAGTATTTT.

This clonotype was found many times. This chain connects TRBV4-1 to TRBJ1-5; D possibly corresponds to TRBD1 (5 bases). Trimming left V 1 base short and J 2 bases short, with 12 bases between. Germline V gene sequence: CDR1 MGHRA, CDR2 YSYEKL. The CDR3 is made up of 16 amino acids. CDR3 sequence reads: CASSQVGPGGNQPQHF. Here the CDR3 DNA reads TGCGCCAGCAGCCAAGTTGGTCCGGGGGGCAATCAGCCCCAGCATTTT.

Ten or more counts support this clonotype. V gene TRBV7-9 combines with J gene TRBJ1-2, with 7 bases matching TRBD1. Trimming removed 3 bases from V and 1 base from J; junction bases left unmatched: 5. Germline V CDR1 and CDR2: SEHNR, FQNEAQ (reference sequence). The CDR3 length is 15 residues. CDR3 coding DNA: TGTGCCAGCAGCTTTACAGGGGCCATTAACTATGGCTACACCTTC. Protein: CASSFTGAINYGYTF.

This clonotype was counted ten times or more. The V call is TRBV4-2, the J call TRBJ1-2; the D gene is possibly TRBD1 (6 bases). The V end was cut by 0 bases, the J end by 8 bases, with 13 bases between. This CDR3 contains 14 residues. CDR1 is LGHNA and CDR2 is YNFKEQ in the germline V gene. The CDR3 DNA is TGTGCCAGCAGCCAAGAGCCAGGGGTGGGCGGCTACACCTTC. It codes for CASSQEPGVGGYTF.

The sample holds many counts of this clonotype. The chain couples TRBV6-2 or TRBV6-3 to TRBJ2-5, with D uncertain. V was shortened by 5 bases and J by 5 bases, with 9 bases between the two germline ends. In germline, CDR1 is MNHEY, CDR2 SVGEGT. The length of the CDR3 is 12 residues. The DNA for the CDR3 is TGTGCCAGCAGTCCTACTGACGAGACCCAGTACTTC. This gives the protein CASSPTDETQYF.

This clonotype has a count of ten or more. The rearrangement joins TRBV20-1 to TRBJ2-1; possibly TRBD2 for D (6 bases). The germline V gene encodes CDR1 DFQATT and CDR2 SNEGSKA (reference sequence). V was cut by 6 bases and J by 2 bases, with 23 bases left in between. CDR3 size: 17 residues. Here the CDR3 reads CSAGLSLLSGAYNEQFF. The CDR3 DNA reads TGCAGTGCCGGTCTCTCTCTTCTATCGGGAGCCTACAATGAGCAGTTCTTC.

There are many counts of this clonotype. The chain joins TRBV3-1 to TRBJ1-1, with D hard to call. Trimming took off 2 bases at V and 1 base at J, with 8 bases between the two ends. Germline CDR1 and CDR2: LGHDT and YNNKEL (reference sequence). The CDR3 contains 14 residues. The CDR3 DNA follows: TGTGCCAGCAGCCAATTAGAGCGGAACACTGAAGCTTTCTTT. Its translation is CASSQLERNTEAFF. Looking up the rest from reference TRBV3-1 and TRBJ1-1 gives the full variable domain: DTAVSQTPKYLVTQMGNDKSIKCEQNLGHDTMYWYKQDSKKFLKIMFSYNNKELIINETVPNRFSPKSPDKAHLNLHINSLELGDSAVYFCASSQLERNTEAFFGQGTRLTVV.

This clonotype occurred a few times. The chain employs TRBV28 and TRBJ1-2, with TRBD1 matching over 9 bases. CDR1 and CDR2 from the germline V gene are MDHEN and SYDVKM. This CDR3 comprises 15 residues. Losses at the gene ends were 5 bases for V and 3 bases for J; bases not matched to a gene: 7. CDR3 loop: CASSQRTGADYGYTF. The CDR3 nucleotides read TGTGCCAGCAGTCAGCGGACAGGGGCGGACTATGGCTACACCTTC.

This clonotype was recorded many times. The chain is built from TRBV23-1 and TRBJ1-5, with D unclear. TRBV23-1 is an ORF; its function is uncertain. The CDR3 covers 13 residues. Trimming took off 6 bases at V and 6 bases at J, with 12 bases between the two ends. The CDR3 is CASSREKGQPQHF. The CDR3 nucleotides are TGCGCCAGCAGCCGGGAAAAAGGTCAGCCCCAGCATTTT.

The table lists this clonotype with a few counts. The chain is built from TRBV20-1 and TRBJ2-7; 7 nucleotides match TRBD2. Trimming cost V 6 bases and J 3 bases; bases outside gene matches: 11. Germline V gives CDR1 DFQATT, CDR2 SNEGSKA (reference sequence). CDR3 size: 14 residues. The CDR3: CSARRPSGVYEQYF. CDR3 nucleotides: TGCAGTGCGAGACGTCCTAGCGGAGTCTACGAGCAGTACTTC.

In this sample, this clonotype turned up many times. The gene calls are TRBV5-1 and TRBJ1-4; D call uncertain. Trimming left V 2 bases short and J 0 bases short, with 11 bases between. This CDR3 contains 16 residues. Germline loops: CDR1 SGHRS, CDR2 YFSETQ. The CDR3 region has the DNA TGCGCCAGCAGCTTTGGAGGTTTAACAACTAATGAAAAACTGTTTTTT. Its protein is CASSFGGLTTNEKLFF. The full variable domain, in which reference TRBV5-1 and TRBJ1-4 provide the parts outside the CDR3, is KAGVTQTPRYLIKTRGQQVTLSCSPISGHRSVSWYQQTPGQGLQFLFEYFSETQRNKGNFPGRFSGRQFSNSRSEMNVSTLELGDSALYLCASSFGGLTTNEKLFFGSGTQLSVL.

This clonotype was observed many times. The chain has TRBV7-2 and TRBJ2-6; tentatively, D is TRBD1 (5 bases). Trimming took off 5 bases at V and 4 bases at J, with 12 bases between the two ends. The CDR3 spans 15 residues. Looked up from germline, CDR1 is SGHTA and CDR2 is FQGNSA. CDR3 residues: CASSPFRVGANVLTF. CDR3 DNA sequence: TGTGCCAGCAGCCCCTTCAGGGTCGGGGCCAACGTCCTGACTTTC. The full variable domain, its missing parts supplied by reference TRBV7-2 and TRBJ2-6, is GAGVSQSPSNKVTEKGKDVELRCDPISGHTALYWYRQSLGQGLEFLIYFQGNSAPDKSGLPSDRFSAERTGGSVSTLTIQRTQQEDSAVYLCASSPFRVGANVLTFGAGSRLTVL.

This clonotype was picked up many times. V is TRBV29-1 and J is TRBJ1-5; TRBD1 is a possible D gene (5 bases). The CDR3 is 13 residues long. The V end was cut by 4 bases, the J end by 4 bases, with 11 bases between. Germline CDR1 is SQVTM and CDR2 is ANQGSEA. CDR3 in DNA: TGCAGCGTTGGGTCGACAGTGAATCAGCCCCAGCATTTT. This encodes CSVGSTVNQPQHF.

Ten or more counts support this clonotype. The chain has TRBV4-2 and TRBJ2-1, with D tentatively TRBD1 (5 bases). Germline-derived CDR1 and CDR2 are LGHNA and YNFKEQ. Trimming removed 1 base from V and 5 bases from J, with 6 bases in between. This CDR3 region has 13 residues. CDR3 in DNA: TGTGCCAGCAGCCAAGGGGGCAACAATGAGCAGTTCTTC. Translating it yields CASSQGGNNEQFF.

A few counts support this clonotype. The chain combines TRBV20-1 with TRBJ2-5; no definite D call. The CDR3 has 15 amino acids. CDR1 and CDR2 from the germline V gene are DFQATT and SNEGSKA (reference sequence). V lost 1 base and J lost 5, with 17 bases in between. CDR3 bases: TGCAGTGCTAGAGGTTCCCAACTGGCCGTGGAGACCCAGTACTTC. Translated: CSARGSQLAVETQYF.

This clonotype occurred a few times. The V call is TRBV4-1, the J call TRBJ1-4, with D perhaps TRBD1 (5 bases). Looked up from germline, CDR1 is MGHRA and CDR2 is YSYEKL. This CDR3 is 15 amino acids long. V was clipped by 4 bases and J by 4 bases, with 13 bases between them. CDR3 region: CASSLSGQYNEKLFF. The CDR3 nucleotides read TGCGCCAGCAGCCTTAGCGGACAATATAATGAAAAACTGTTTTTT.

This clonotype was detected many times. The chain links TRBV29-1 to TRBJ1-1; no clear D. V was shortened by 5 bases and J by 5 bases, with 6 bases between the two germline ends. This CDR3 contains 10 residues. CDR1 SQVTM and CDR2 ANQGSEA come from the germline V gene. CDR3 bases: TGCAGCGTTACCGGGACTGAAGCTTTCTTT. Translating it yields CSVTGTEAFF.

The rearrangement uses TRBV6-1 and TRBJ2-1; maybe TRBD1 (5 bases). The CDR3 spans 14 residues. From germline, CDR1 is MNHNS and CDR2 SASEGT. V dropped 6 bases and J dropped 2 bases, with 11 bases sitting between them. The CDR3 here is CASRSGRAYNEQFF. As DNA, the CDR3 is TGTGCCAGCAGGTCGGGCAGGGCCTACAATGAGCAGTTCTTC.

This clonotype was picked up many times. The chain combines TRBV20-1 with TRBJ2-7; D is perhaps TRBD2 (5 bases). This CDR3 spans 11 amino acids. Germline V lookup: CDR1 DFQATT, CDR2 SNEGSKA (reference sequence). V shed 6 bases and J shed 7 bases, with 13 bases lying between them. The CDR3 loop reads CSATDGGEQYF. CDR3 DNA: TGCAGTGCCACCGACGGCGGGGAGCAGTACTTC.

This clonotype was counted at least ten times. The CDR3 region has the DNA TGTGCCAGCAGCTCACGGCCTAGCGGGGCCAGGTCAGATACGCAGTATTTT. Encoded protein: CASSSRPSGARSDTQYF. The chain links TRBV7-2 to TRBJ2-3; TRBD2 aligns across 9 bases. CDR3 length: 17 residues. CDR1 is SGHTA and CDR2 is FQGNSA in the germline V gene. Trimming at V came to 4 bases and at J to 4 bases, leaving 12 bases not matched to a gene.

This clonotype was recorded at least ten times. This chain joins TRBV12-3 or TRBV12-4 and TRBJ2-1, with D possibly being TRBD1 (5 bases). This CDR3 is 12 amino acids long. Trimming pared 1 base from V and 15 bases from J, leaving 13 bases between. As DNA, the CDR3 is TGTGCCAGCAGTTTAGTGGTCACCCAGGGGTTCTTC. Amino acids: CASSLVVTQGFF.